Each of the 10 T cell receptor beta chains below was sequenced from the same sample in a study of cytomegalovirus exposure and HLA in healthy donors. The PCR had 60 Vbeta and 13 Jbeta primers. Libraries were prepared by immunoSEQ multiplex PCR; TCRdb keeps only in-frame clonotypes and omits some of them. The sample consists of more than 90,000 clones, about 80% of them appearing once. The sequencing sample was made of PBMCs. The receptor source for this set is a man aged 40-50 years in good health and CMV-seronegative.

The CDR3 is CASSFSGGYQETQYF. The CDR3 DNA sequence: TGTGCCAGCAGCTTTAGCGGGGGGTACCAAGAGACCCAGTACTTC. The chain combines TRBV7-9 with TRBJ2-5, with 10 bases that match TRBD2. The CDR3 contains 15 residues. J gave up 0 bases and V 3 bases, and 1 base lay outside the gene matches. Germline V gene sequence: CDR1 SEHNR, CDR2 FQNEAQ (reference sequence).

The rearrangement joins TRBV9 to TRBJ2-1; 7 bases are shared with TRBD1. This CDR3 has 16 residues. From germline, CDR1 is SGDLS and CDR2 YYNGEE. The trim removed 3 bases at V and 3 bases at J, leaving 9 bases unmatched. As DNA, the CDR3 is TGTGCCAGCAGCGCCTCGACAGGGAATAACTACAATGAGCAGTTCTTC. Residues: CASSASTGNNYNEQFF.

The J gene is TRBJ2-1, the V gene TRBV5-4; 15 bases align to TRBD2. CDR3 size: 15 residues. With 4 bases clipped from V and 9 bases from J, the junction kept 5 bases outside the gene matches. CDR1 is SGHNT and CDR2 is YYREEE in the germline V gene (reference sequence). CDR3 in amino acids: CASSRGLAGGREQFF. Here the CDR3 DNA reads TGTGCCAGCAGCAGGGGACTAGCGGGAGGACGTGAGCAGTTCTTC.

The DNA for the CDR3 is TGTGCCAGCAACGCAGGGAGGATTTCTGAAGCTTTCTTT. Protein: CASNAGRISEAFF. This chain uses TRBV2 with TRBJ1-1; tentative D call: TRBD1 (5 bases). Germline CDR1 SNHLY, CDR2 FYNNEI. Trimming pared 7 bases from V and 6 bases from J, leaving 15 bases between. This CDR3 comprises 13 residues.

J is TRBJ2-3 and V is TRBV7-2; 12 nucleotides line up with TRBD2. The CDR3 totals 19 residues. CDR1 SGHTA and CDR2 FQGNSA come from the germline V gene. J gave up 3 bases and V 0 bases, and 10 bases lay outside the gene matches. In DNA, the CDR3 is TGTGCCAGCAGCTTAGCGTCTAGCGGGGGGGCCGGAGGAACAGATACGCAGTATTTT. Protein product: CASSLASSGGAGGTDTQYF.

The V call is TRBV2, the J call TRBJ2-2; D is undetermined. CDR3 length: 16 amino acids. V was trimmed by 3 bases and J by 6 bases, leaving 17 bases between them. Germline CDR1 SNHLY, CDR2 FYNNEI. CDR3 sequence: CASSDRLGPLSGELFF. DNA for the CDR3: TGTGCCAGCAGTGACCGGCTGGGCCCCCTGTCCGGGGAGCTGTTTTTT.

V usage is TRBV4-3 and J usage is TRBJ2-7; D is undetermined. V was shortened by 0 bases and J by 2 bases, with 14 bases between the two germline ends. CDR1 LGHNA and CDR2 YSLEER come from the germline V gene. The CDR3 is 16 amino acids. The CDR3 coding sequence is TGCGCCAGCAGCCAAGAACTAACCTCTCTTGCCTACGAGCAGTACTTC. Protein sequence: CASSQELTSLAYEQYF.

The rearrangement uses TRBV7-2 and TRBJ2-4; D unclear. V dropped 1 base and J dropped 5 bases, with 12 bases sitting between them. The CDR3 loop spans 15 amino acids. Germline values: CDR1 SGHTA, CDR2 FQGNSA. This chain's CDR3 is CASSLDVGSQNIQYF. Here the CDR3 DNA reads TGTGCCAGCAGCTTAGACGTGGGCAGCCAAAACATTCAGTACTTC. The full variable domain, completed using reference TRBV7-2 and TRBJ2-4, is GAGVSQSPSNKVTEKGKDVELRCDPISGHTALYWYRQSLGQGLEFLIYFQGNSAPDKSGLPSDRFSAERTGGSVSTLTIQRTQQEDSAVYLCASSLDVGSQNIQYFGAGTRLSVL.

CDR3 amino acids: CASSEVLVTDTQYF. CDR3 bases: TGTGCCAGCAGTGAAGTCCTCGTCACAGATACGCAGTATTTT. This sequence joins TRBV25-1 and TRBJ2-3; D call uncertain. Germline V gene lookup returns CDR1 MGHDK and CDR2 SYGVNS. The V end was cut by 2 bases, the J end by 2 bases, with 8 bases between. The CDR3 totals 14 residues.

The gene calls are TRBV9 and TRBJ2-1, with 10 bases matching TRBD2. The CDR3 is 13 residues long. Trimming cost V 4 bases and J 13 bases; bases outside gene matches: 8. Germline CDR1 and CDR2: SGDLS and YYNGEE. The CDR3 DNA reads TGTGCCAGCAGCCCGGTGGAGCGGGGGGGACAGTTCTTC. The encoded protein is CASSPVERGGQFF.